Sequencing of this T cell receptor (beta chain) was carried out in a study of early T cells in non-severe SARS-CoV-2 infection. This clonotype was counted ten times or more. TCRdb called the 5' RACE reads again in MiXCR, with one record for every CDR3 protein. Of fewer than 65,000 distinct CDR3 sequences in the sample, over 7% were seen once. Germline V CDR1 and CDR2: MNHNY, SVGAGI (reference sequence). V dropped 10 bases and J dropped 4 bases, with 19 bases sitting between them. The CDR3 length is 14 residues. Sequencing used whole blood. This TCR derives from an adult who was a healthcare worker with PCR-confirmed SARS-CoV-2 infection or an uninfected control (not recorded which). This chain connects TRBV6-6 to TRBJ1-1; D gene ambiguous. This CDR3 is CATYPRPAGTEAFF. CDR3 bases: TGTGCCACCTACCCCAGACCCGCCGGCACTGAAGCTTTCTTT.